The 9 T cell receptor beta chains below come from one sample, sequenced in a study of metastatic and nonmetastatic thyroid tumors. Nobody among the patients had been given any treatment before thyroid surgery. MiXCR re-clonotyped the PCR reads for TCRdb. Here the sample spans roughly 40,000 clones, about 17% being singletons. Specimen: blood. The receptors stem from a male donor with papillary thyroid cancer or a benign thyroid nodule (not recorded which). Some clones in this sample may be carry-over from other donors' samples.

J is TRBJ2-1 and V is TRBV5-1; possibly TRBD2 for D (6 bases). V gave up 3 bases and J gave up 7 bases, with 14 bases separating them. The CDR3 runs to 14 residues. Germline V lookup: CDR1 SGHRS, CDR2 YFSETQ. The CDR3: CASSCTVTSNEQFF. The CDR3 bases are TGCGCCAGCAGCTGTACCGTGACTAGTAATGAGCAGTTCTTC.

This clone has only one observation. This chain links TRBV7-9 with TRBJ2-7; a weak D match, TRBD1 (5 bases). The CDR3 length is 14 residues. V lost 7 bases and J lost 0, with 13 bases in between. From germline, CDR1 is SEHNR and CDR2 FQNEAQ (reference sequence). The CDR3 DNA follows: TGTGCCAGCATTGGACAAGGATTCTCCTACGAGCAGTACTTC. This sequence encodes CASIGQGFSYEQYF.

This clone was recorded at least ten times. The J gene is TRBJ2-5, the V gene TRBV4-2, with TRBD2 matching over 11 bases. Germline CDR1 is LGHNA and CDR2 is YNFKEQ. After removal of 0 bases from V and 7 bases from J, the junction contained 10 bases not matched to a gene. CDR3 size: 17 residues. CDR3 protein: CASSQDYASGGQRTQYF. CDR3 sequence (DNA): TGTGCCAGCAGCCAAGATTATGCTAGCGGGGGGCAACGGACCCAGTACTTC.

This clone was recorded many times. This chain uses TRBV2 with TRBJ1-2; maybe TRBD1 (5 bases). The length of the CDR3 is 14 residues. Trimming left V 7 bases short and J 2 bases short, with 14 bases between. Per the germline V gene, CDR1 is SNHLY and CDR2 is FYNNEI. CDR3 DNA: TGTGCCAGCACTGTGCAAGGGGTGAACTATGGCTACACCTTC. Translating it yields CASTVQGVNYGYTF.

This clone was seen many times. The chain links TRBV10-3 to TRBJ1-2, with D tentatively TRBD1 (5 bases). V dropped 10 bases and J dropped 8 bases, with 23 bases sitting between them. CDR3 size: 14 residues. Per the germline V gene, CDR1 is ENHRY and CDR2 is SYGVKD. CDR3 region: CATGDGIPTRGYTF. The CDR3 nucleotides read TGTGCCACTGGGGACGGAATACCAACTCGAGGCTACACCTTC.

This clone was detected ten times or more. The chain couples TRBV18 to TRBJ2-7; D gene ambiguous. The CDR3 totals 15 residues. V was clipped by 2 bases and J by 1 base, with 12 bases between them. Germline V gene sequence: CDR1 KGHSH, CDR2 LQKENI. DNA for the CDR3: TGTGCCAGCTCACCAGAGGTTTCCACTTCCTACGAGCAGTACTTC. Protein product: CASSPEVSTSYEQYF. Full variable domain (rest looked up from reference TRBV18 and TRBJ2-7): NAGVMQNPRHLVRRRGQEARLRCSPMKGHSHVYWYRQLPEEGLKFMVYLQKENIIDESGMPKERFSAEFPKEGPSILRIQQVVRGDSAAYFCASSPEVSTSYEQYFGPGTRLTVT.

This clone came up many times. J is TRBJ2-1 and V is TRBV20-1; 10 bases are shared with TRBD1. Germline loops: CDR1 DFQATT, CDR2 SNEGSKA (reference sequence). The CDR3 contains 14 residues. The ends lost 3 bases at V and 4 bases at J; junction bases unmatched: 3. Written as DNA, the CDR3 is TGCAGTGCTAGGCGGGACAGGGGTTACAATGAGCAGTTCTTC. It is translated as CSARRDRGYNEQFF.

This clone was picked up a small number of times. This chain connects TRBV6-5 to TRBJ2-7; no reliable D call. The CDR3 has 18 amino acids. Per germline, CDR1 MNHEY and CDR2 SVGAGI. Trimming pared 3 bases from V and 2 bases from J, leaving 23 bases between. The DNA of the CDR3 is TGTGCCAGCAGTTATCTCGTGGTTCATAGTCCCCCCCCCTACGAGCAGTACTTC. Translation gives CASSYLVVHSPPPYEQYF.

This clone was counted at least ten times. V usage is TRBV20-1 and J usage is TRBJ2-1; TRBD2 matches 8 bases. The CDR3 consists of 15 residues. V was clipped by 1 base and J by 7 bases; unmatched bases: 9. Germline V CDR1 and CDR2: DFQATT, SNEGSKA (reference sequence). CDR3: CSARGPRAGVNEQFF. The CDR3 coding sequence is TGCAGTGCTAGAGGACCACGAGCGGGAGTGAATGAGCAGTTCTTC.